Sequencing of this TCR beta chain was carried out in a study of T-cell memory formation after mild COVID-19. Regarding the study as a whole: Contracting clones from day 15 to 85 had balanced CD4/CD8; later expanders favoured CD4+.

In its sample, this clonotype was seen many times. Its antigen is undetermined. TCRdb re-derived calls from the 5' RACE reads in MiXCR, one entry per CDR3 protein. The sample yields hundreds of thousands of distinct CDR3 sequences, approximately 25% seen once. Source material: PBMCs or a T cell subset sorted from them (not recorded which). The receptor comes from an adult woman who had mild COVID-19 (a few samples of this study predate the infection). Cell type and time point are not known.

The CDR3 nucleotides read TGCGCCAGCAGTCCGGAATTAGCGGGGATCTACAATGAGCAGTTCTTC. It codes for CASSPELAGIYNEQFF. This chain links TRBV5-1 with TRBJ2-1, with 8 bases matching TRBD2. Germline V gene sequence: CDR1 SGHRS, CDR2 YFSETQ. This CDR3 spans 16 amino acids. Germline trimming cut 5 bases from V and 3 bases from J; bases unmatched to any gene: 10.